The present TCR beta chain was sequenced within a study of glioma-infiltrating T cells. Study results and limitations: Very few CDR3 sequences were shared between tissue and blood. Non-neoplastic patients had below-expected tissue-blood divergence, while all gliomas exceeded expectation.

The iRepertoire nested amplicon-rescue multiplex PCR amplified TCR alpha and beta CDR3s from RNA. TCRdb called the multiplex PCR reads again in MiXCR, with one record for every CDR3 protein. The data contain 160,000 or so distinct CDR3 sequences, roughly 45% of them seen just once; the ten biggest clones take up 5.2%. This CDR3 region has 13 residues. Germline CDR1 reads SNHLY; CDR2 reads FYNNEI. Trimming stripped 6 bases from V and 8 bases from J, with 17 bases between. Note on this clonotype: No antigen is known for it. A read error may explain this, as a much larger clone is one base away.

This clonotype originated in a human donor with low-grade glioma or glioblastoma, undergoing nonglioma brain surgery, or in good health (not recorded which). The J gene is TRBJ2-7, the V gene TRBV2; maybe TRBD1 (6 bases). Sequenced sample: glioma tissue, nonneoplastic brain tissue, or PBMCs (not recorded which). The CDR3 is CASSTGSVHKQYF. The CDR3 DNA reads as TGTGCCAGCAGCACAGGGTCCGTCCACAAGCAGTACTTC.